This is a list of T cell receptor beta chains from one sample in a study of regulatory T cells in long-lasting Graves disease. TCRdb reanalysed the multiplex PCR reads using MiXCR and keeps one entry per CDR3 protein. The sample carries a few hundred thousand distinct CDR3 sequences, around 20% recorded once. Source: peripheral blood mononuclear cells (PBMCs), taken when the disease was refractory, from a patient treated with antithyroid drugs. The source of these receptors is a female donor with Graves disease. CDR3s include the opening cysteine and the closing phenylalanine or tryptophan.

V | CDR3
TRBV28 | CASSTGGGGGLNEQYF
TRBV13 | CASSPGRVPGPTYEQYF
TRBV28 | CASSLAGKGMTGELFF
TRBV12-3/TRBV12-4 | CASSGTGFNEQYF
TRBV20-1 | CSARGQPDVGEQYF
TRBV7-6 | CASSLAPGLGSYEQYF
TRBV5-4 | CASSQTGRTGELFF
TRBV20-1 | CSASPGVVEQYF
TRBV10-3 | CAISELQGPDTQYF
TRBV14 | CASSQEWGDEQYF
TRBV2 | CAGKEVDGVYSEAFF
TRBV28 | CASSATGTSGLDTQYF
TRBV18 | CASSPDRNAGELFF
TRBV7-9 | CASSLEAGSIYEQYF
TRBV6-1 | CASRKGGVGTEAFF
TRBV14 | CASSQTTGKETQYF
TRBV20-1 | CSATREDGSYEQYF
TRBV20-1 | CSAARAGGQETQYF
TRBV3-1 | CASSQVTGAYEQYF
TRBV6-1 | CASIPDTGLWPTEAFF
TRBV19 | CASRRQGTERQYF
TRBV4-2 | CASSQDGGLRAKNIQYF
TRBV29-1 | CSVEEGAMGREPGETQYF
TRBV24-1 | CATSDSTFDSGYSTDTQYF
TRBV12-3/TRBV12-4 | CASSLDVNEQFF
TRBV4-2 | CASSQEEGDEQYF
TRBV3-1 | CASSQGTEAFF
TRBV20-1 | CSAARDRGVGELFF
TRBV5-4 | CASSLDGGGQETQYF
TRBV2 | CASLREPGLAGSRTQYF
TRBV10-2 | CASSPTSGSLEQYF
TRBV15 | CATSKTGVSGELFF
TRBV27 | CASSLSRTGGNEQFF
TRBV12-5 | CASGRWQETQYF
TRBV15 | CATSRESGTGHPKEQYF
TRBV5-4 | CASSHGQGANTGELFF
TRBV5-4 | CASLTGELFF
TRBV19 | CASTVIDRDTEAFF
TRBV12-3/TRBV12-4 | CASSQTLDEQYF
TRBV6-5 | CASSSPGGQGNDYTF
TRBV30 | CAWSYGQGGDTQCF
TRBV6-2/TRBV6-3 | CASSELPYEQYF
TRBV28 | CASSFRGLGEKLFF
TRBV27 | CASSLYVGHANTGELFF
TRBV20-1 | CSVPDRYYGYTF
TRBV5-1 | CASSFGGRSTDTQYF
TRBV28 | CASSRSRETQYF
TRBV28 | CASSFSSRGMSTEAFF
TRBV4-1 | CASSHGAGGQIGNTIYF
TRBV11-2 | CASSLDLALGASLYEQYF
TRBV28 | CATRGSQETQYF
TRBV11-2 | CTSSLRTGINTEAFF
TRBV19 | CASSLHRGLDTEAFF
TRBV4-1 | CASSHIGRTDTQYF
TRBV20-1 | CSARDWGQGNSPLHF
TRBV28 | CASSPRQTYMNTEAFF
TRBV29-1 | CSGTVTSGNTIYF
TRBV28 | CASSRGGNYEQYF